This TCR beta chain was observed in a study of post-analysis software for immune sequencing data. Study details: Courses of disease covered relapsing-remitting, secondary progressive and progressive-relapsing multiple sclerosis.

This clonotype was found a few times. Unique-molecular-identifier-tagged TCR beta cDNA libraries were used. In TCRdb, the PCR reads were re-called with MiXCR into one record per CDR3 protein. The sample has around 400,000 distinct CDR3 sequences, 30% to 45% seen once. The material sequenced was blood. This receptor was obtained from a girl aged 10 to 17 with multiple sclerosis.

CDR3 bases: TGCGCCAGCGGCGCCCGGACAGTCCAAGAGACCCAGTACTTC. It yields the protein CASGARTVQETQYF. This chain uses TRBV5-1 with TRBJ2-5, with D possibly TRBD1 on 6 matching bases. The CDR3 totals 14 residues. Trimming took 7 bases from V and 1 from J, leaving 14 bases between them. The germline V gene encodes CDR1 SGHRS and CDR2 YFSETQ.